The 8 T cell receptor beta chains presented below share a single source sample, sequenced in a study of blood T cell repertoires in COVID-19. Clones were sequenced by immunoSEQ multiplex PCR, and TCRdb holds only the in-frame ones, with some missing. Of more than 350,000 clones listed, roughly nine tenths are singletons. The sample consisted of PBMCs or T cells enriched from blood (not recorded which). The source of these receptors is a man between 18 and 29 years old who had recovered from COVID-19.

The gene calls are TRBV5-1 and TRBJ2-7; 8 bases line up with TRBD1. The junction had 9 bases not matched to a gene; V was cut back by 5 bases and J by 2 bases. The CDR3 has 15 residues. Germline values: CDR1 SGHRS, CDR2 YFSETQ. The CDR3 reads CASSNGGQGAYEQYF. In DNA, the CDR3 is TGCGCCAGCAGTAATGGAGGACAGGGCGCCTACGAGCAGTACTTC.

The rearrangement joins TRBV6-5 to TRBJ1-4; 7 bases fit TRBD1. J was trimmed by 2 bases and V by 8 bases; bases with no gene match: 8. This CDR3 is built from 15 residues. Germline lookup yields CDR1 MNHEY and CDR2 SVGAGI. The CDR3 spells CASLTGVGTNEKLFF. DNA for the CDR3: TGTGCCAGCCTCACAGGGGTGGGCACTAATGAAAAACTGTTTTTT.

The chain is built from TRBV2 and TRBJ1-1, with 11 bases matching TRBD1. Germline CDR1 is SNHLY and CDR2 is FYNNEI. The CDR3 extends over 16 amino acids. V gave up 6 bases and J gave up 2 bases; unmatched junction bases: 8. CDR3 nucleotides: TGTGCCAGCAGCAAGGCCGGGACAGGGGGTAACACTGAAGCTTTCTTT. It encodes CASSKAGTGGNTEAFF.

This chain links TRBV11-2 with TRBJ1-4; D perhaps matches TRBD1 (6 bases). The CDR3 consists of 18 residues. Germline V lookup: CDR1 SGHAT, CDR2 FQNNGV. Trimming took 2 bases from V and 2 from J, leaving 18 bases between them. The CDR3 reads CASSLRGTTRSTNEKLFF. CDR3 DNA sequence: TGTGCCAGCAGCTTAAGGGGGACCACACGGTCGACTAATGAAAAACTGTTTTTT.

The chain has TRBV29-1 and TRBJ1-1; D uncertain. Germline loops: CDR1 SQVTM, CDR2 ANQGSEA. The germline V and J ends were trimmed by 5 bases and 8 bases, with 9 bases remaining between them. This CDR3 contains 10 residues. The CDR3 here is CSVWAFEAFF. In DNA form, the CDR3 reads TGCAGCGTTTGGGCTTTCGAAGCTTTCTTT.

This clone was seen a single time. This sequence joins TRBV7-9 and TRBJ2-5; maybe TRBD1 (5 bases). Per the germline V gene, CDR1 is SEHNR and CDR2 is FQNEAQ (reference sequence). CDR3 length: 13 residues. Trimming pared 7 bases from V and 2 bases from J, leaving 11 bases between. Here the CDR3 reads CASNRQPQETQYF. DNA for the CDR3: TGTGCCAGCAATAGACAGCCACAAGAGACCCAGTACTTC.

The chain joins TRBV10-3 to TRBJ1-2; 7 bases align to TRBD1. The CDR3 length is 16 residues. J lost 4 bases, V lost 0 bases, and 8 bases had no gene match. CDR1 is ENHRY and CDR2 is SYGVKD in the germline V gene. The CDR3 sequence: CAISESNRDSVYGYTF. CDR3 nucleotides: TGTGCCATCAGTGAGTCGAACCGGGACAGCGTCTATGGCTACACCTTC.

This clone occurred a few times. The CDR3 spells CASRDRQTGGDGYTF. CDR3 bases: TGTGCCAGCAGGGATAGACAGACAGGGGGCGATGGCTACACCTTC. The chain uses TRBV2 and TRBJ1-2, with 10 nucleotides matching TRBD1. Germline-derived CDR1 and CDR2 are SNHLY and FYNNEI. V shed 6 bases, J shed 6 bases, and the junction held 10 bases outside the gene matches. This CDR3 is built from 15 residues.